Listed here are 3 T cell receptor beta chains from one sample, sequenced in a study of cytomegalovirus exposure and HLA in healthy donors. Primers for the PCR totalled 60 Vbeta and 13 Jbeta. Method: immunoSEQ multiplex PCR; TCRdb's copy keeps in-frame clones and lacks some. Of around 150,000 clones listed, 80% are singletons. Material: PBMCs. The receptor source for this set is a male donor in good health and CMV-seronegative.

There are a few counts of this clone. Here the CDR3 reads CASSAGQREEGTEAFF. The CDR3 region has the DNA TGCGCCAGCAGCGCGGGACAGAGGGAAGAGGGGACTGAAGCTTTCTTT. J is TRBJ1-1 and V is TRBV5-1; TRBD1 matches 7 bases. The V gene's germline CDR1 is SGHRS and CDR2 YFSETQ. The CDR3 is 16 residues long. V was clipped by 4 bases and J by 5 bases; unmatched bases: 14.

This clone appeared once. This chain links TRBV6-6 with TRBJ2-2; D unresolved. The CDR3 runs to 15 residues. V lost 5 bases and J lost 2, with 12 bases in between. Per the germline V gene, CDR1 is MNHNY and CDR2 is SVGAGI (reference sequence). Written as DNA, the CDR3 is TGTGCCAGCAGTCATTTGACTGCCAACACCGGGGAGCTGTTTTTT. It translates to CASSHLTANTGELFF.

The rearrangement uses TRBV19 and TRBJ1-5; 10 nucleotides line up with TRBD1. Per germline, CDR1 LNHDA and CDR2 SQIVND (reference sequence). This CDR3 is 17 amino acids long. V shed 7 bases and J 2 bases; nucleotides not matched to a gene: 11. CDR3 region: CASNPTGGLWGNQPQHF. The CDR3 DNA reads TGTGCCAGTAACCCGACAGGGGGCTTGTGGGGCAATCAGCCCCAGCATTTT.